This TCR beta chain was captured by sequencing in a study of T cell responses to AZD1222 COVID-19 vaccine. Broader study findings: Just six AZD1222 recipients tested seropositive at baseline.

Comment on this clone: Its antigen remains unidentified.

This CDR3 has 15 amino acids. V lost 4 bases to trimming and J lost 9 bases, with 16 bases between them. The V gene's germline CDR1 is LGHDT and CDR2 YNNKEL (reference sequence). TCRdb's table, derived via immunoSEQ multiplex PCR, lists solely in-frame clones and lacks some. This table holds about 80,000 clones, approximately 90% found once. The V gene is TRBV3-1 (or the pseudogene TRBV3-2), the J gene TRBJ1-6; D possibly corresponds to TRBD1 (6 bases). Sequencing used peripheral blood, obtained 28 days after the second AZD1222 dose. This receptor was obtained from an adult who received the AZD1222 COVID-19 vaccine. The CDR3 spells CASSLQGGGLSPLHF. CDR3 DNA sequence: TGTGCCAGCAGCCTACAAGGGGGTGGGCTTTCACCCCTCCACTTT.